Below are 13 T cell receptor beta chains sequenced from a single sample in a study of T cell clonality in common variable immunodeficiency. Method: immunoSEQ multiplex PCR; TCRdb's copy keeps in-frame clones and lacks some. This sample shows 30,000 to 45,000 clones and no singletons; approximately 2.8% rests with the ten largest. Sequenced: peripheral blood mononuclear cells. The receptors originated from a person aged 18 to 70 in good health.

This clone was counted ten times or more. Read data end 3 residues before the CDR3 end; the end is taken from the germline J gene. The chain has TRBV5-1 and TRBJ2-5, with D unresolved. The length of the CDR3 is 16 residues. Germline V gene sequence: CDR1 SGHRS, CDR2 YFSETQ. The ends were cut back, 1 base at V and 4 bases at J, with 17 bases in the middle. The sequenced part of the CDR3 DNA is TGCGCCAGCAGCTTGTCTGGTAGCCAAAGCCCAGAGACC. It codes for CASSLSGSQSPET. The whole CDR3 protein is CASSLSGSQSPETQYF.

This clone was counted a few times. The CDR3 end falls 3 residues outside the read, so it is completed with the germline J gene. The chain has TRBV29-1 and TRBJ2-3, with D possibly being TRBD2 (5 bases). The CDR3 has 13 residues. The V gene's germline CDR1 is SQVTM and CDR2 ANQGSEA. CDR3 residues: CSYGGGGNQPQYF. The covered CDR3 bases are TGCAGCTACGGCGGTGGAGGCAATCAGCCG.

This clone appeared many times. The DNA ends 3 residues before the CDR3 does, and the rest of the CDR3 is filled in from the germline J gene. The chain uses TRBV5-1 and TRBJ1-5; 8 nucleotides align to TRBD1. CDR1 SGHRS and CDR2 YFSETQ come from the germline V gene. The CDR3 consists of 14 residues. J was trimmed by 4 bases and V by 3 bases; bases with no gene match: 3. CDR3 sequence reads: CASSSGQENQPQHF. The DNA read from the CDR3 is TGCGCCAGCAGCTCGGGACAGGAGAATCAGCCC.

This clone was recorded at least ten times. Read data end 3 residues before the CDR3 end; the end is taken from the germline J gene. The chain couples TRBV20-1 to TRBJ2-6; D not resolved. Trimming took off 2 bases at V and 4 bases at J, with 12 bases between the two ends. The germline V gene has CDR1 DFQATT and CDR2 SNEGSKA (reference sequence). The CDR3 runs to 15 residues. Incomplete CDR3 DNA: TGCAGTGCTAGACAGACGGCTAGGGGGGCCAACGTC. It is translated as CSARQTARGANV. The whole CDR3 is CSARQTARGANVLTF.

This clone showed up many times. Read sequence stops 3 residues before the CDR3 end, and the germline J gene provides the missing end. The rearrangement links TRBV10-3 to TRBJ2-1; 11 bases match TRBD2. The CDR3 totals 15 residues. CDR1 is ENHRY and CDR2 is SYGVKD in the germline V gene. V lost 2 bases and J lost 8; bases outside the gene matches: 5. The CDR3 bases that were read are TGTGCCATCAGTGAGCGGCTAGCGGGAGGTCATGAG. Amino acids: CAISERLAGGHE. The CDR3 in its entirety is CAISERLAGGHEQFF.

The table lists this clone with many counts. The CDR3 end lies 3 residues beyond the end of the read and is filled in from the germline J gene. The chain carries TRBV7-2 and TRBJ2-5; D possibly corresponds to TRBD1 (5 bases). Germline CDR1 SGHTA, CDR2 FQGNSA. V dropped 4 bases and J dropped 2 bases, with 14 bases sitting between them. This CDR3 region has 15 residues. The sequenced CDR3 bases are TGTGCCAGCAGCTACTACAGGACGGTACAAGAGACC. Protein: CASSYYRTVQET. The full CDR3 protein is CASSYYRTVQETQYF.

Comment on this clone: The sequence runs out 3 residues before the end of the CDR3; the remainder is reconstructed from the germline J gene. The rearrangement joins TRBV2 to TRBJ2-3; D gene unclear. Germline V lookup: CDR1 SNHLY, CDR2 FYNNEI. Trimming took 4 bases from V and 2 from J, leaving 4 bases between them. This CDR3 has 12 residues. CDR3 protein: CASSASTDTQYF. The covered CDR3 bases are TGTGCCAGCAGTGCCTCCACAGATACG.

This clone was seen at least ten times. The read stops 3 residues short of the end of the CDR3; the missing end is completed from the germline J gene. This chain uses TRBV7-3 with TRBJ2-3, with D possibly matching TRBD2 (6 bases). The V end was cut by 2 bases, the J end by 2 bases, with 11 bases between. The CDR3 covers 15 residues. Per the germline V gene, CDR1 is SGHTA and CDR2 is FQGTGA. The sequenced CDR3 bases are TGTGCCAGCAGCTTATCTGGCGGGGTCACAGATACG. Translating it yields CASSLSGGVTDT. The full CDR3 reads CASSLSGGVTDTQYF.

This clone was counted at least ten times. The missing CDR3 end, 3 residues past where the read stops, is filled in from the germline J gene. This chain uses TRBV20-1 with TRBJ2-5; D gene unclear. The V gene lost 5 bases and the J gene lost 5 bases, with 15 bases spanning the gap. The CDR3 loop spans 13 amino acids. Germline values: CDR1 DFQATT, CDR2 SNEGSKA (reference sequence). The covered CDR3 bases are TGCAGTGCTTCTTCGACGGGTGCGGAGACC. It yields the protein CSASSTGAET. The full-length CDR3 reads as CSASSTGAETQYF.

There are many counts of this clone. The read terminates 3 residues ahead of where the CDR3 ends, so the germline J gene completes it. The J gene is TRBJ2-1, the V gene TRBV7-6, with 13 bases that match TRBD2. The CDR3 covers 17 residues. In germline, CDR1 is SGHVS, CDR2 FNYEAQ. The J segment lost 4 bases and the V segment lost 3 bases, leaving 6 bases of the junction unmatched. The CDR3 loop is CASSLVLAGGDYNEQFF. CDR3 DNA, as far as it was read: TGTGCCAGCAGCTTGGTACTAGCGGGAGGGGATTACAATGAG. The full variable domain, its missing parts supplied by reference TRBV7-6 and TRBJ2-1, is GAGVSQSPRYKVTKRGQDVALRCDPISGHVSLYWYRQALGQGPEFLTYFNYEAQQDKSGLPNDRFSAERPEGSISTLTIQRTEQRDSAMYRCASSLVLAGGDYNEQFFGPGTRLTVL.

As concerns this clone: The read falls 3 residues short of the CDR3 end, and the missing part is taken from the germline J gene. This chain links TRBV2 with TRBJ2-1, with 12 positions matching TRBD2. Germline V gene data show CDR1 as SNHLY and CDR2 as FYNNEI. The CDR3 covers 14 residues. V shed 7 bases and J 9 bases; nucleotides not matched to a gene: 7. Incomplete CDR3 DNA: TGTGCCAGCACCGCGACTAGCGGGAGAGGTGAG. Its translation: CASTATSGRGE. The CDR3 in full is CASTATSGRGEQFF.

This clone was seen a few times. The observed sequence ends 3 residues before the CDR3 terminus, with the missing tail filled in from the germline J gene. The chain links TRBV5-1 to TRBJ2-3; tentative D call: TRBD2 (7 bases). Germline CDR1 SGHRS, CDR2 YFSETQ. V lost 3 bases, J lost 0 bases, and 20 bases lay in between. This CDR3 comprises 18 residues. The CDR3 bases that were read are TGCGCCAGCAGCTGGAGGGGGGGAGGACTCTCTAGCACAGATACG. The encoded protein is CASSWRGGGLSSTDT. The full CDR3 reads CASSWRGGGLSSTDTQYF.

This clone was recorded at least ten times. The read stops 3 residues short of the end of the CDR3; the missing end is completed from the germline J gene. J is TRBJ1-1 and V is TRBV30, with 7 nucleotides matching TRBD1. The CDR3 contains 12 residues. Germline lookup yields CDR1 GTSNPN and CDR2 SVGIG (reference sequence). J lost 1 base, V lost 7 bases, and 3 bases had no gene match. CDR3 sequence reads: CASQGGNTEAFF. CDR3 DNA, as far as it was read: TGTGCCTCTCAGGGGGGGAACACTGAA. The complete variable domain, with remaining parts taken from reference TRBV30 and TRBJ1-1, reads SQTIHQWPATLVQPVGSPLSLECTVEGTSNPNLYWYRQAAGRGLQLLFYSVGIGQISSEVPQNLSASRPQDRQFILSSKKLLLSDSGFYLCASQGGNTEAFFGQGTRLTVV.